Below are 13 T cell receptor beta chains sequenced from a single sample in a study of T cell clonality in common variable immunodeficiency. Here immunoSEQ multiplex PCR was the method, and the copy in TCRdb shows in-frame clones only, minus some. Recorded here are fewer than 40,000 clones, none singletons. These receptors lack a known antigen. General study points: Reportedly, TCR beta sequences from common variable immunodeficiency showed fewer deletions and N-nucleotide insertions.

Sequencing input: peripheral blood mononuclear cells. Receptors were obtained from a human donor with common variable immunodeficiency.

Concerning this clone: The CDR3 goes on 3 residues after the read ends, and that part is filled in from the germline J gene. J is TRBJ2-5 and V is TRBV18; tentatively, D is TRBD2 (5 bases). The CDR3 has 15 residues. V was cut by 3 bases and J by 2 bases, with 13 bases left in between. Germline V gene sequence: CDR1 KGHSH, CDR2 LQKENI. The CDR3 loop is CASSPVGGQQETQYF. The sequenced part of the CDR3 DNA is TGTGCCAGCTCACCGGTTGGCGGGCAGCAAGAGACC. Full variable domain (rest looked up from reference TRBV18 and TRBJ2-5): NAGVMQNPRHLVRRRGQEARLRCSPMKGHSHVYWYRQLPEEGLKFMVYLQKENIIDESGMPKERFSAEFPKEGPSILRIQQVVRGDSAAYFCASSPVGGQQETQYFGPGTRLLVL.

This clone was detected only a few times. The sequenced fragment ends 3 residues before the CDR3 boundary, so the rest is inferred from the germline J gene. The chain uses TRBV20-1 and TRBJ1-4; D uncertain. The CDR3 runs to 10 residues. Between the trimmed V and J ends, which lost 3 bases and 10 bases, there was a span of 6 bases. In germline, CDR1 is DFQATT, CDR2 SNEGSKA (reference sequence). The sequenced part of the CDR3 DNA is TGCAGTGCTAGTTCGGGAAAA. Residues: CSASSGK. The whole CDR3 sequence reads CSASSGKLFF.

CDR3 sequence: CASMGLAGNNEQFF. The sequenced CDR3 bases are TGTGCCAGTATGGGACTAGCGGGCAACAATGAG. The rearrangement joins TRBV19 to TRBJ2-1, with 12 bases fitting TRBD2. The read ends 3 residues shy of where the CDR3 ends; the end is completed using the germline J gene. The CDR3 length is 14 residues. Germline values: CDR1 LNHDA, CDR2 SQIVND (reference sequence). V lost 7 bases to trimming and J lost 5 bases; unmatched junction nucleotides: 3.

This clone was seen at least ten times. The CDR3 end falls 3 residues outside the read, so it is completed with the germline J gene. The V call is TRBV6-1, the J call TRBJ2-3, with 9 bases identical to TRBD2. CDR3 length equals 14 residues. Germline CDR1 reads MNHNS; CDR2 reads SASEGT. The V segment lost 2 bases and the J segment 5 bases; nucleotides outside the gene matches: 2. CDR3 DNA, as far as it was read: TGTGCCAGCAGTGAATTACTAGCGGGAGATACG. As protein: CASSELLAGDT. The CDR3 as a whole reads CASSELLAGDTQYF.

There are a few counts of this clone. With the read ending 3 residues before the CDR3 end, the germline J gene is used to fill in that end. The chain is built from TRBV6-2 or TRBV6-3 and TRBJ2-7; 7 bases are shared with TRBD1. This CDR3 region has 16 residues. The V gene's germline CDR1 is MNHEY and CDR2 SVGEGT. The trim removed 1 base at V and 0 bases at J, leaving 6 bases unmatched. The CDR3 spells CASSYLGQQSSYEQYF. CDR3 DNA (partial): TGTGCCAGCAGTTACTTGGGACAGCAGAGCTCCTACGAG.

This clone was seen only a few times. The read halts 3 residues ahead of the CDR3 end, with the missing end drawn from the germline J gene. V usage is TRBV7-9 and J usage is TRBJ2-7; TRBD1 aligns across 7 bases. With V trimmed by 5 bases and J by 4 bases, 5 bases remained unmatched. There are 13 residues in the CDR3. Germline V gene data show CDR1 as SEHNR and CDR2 as FQNEAQ (reference sequence). Partial CDR3 DNA: TGTGCCAGCAGCCAAGACAGGGCATACGAG. It specifies CASSQDRAYE. The complete CDR3 reads CASSQDRAYEQYF.

This clone was recorded a few times. With the read ending 3 residues before the CDR3 end, the germline J gene is used to fill in that end. The genes are TRBV10-3 and TRBJ2-1, with 8 bases lining up with TRBD2. The J segment lost 2 bases and the V segment lost 3 bases, leaving 6 bases of the junction unmatched. The V gene's germline CDR1 is ENHRY and CDR2 SYGVKD. The CDR3 is 16 residues long. The sequenced part of the CDR3 DNA is TGTGCCATCAGTGACCACGAGCGGGAGCCCTACAATGAG. Translating it yields CAISDHEREPYNE. The whole CDR3 sequence reads CAISDHEREPYNEQFF.

This clone turned up a few times. The observed sequence ends 3 residues before the CDR3 terminus, with the missing tail filled in from the germline J gene. The chain has TRBV7-6 and TRBJ2-7; 9 positions agree with TRBD2. The CDR3 totals 15 residues. Looked up from germline, CDR1 is SGHVS and CDR2 is FNYEAQ. V dropped 8 bases and J dropped 6; count of bases not matched to a gene: 14. CDR3 residues: CASGTNLAGVLEQYF. The CDR3 DNA, read in part, is TGTGCCAGCGGCACAAACTTAGCGGGAGTACTCGAG.

Regarding this clone: The read terminates 3 residues before the CDR3 end, so the remaining end is supplied by the germline J gene. This rearrangement joins TRBV30 to TRBJ2-5, with 9 bases fitting TRBD1. CDR1 is GTSNPN and CDR2 is SVGIG in the germline V gene (reference sequence). With V trimmed by 3 bases and J by 4 bases, 9 bases remained unmatched. The CDR3 runs 15 residues. The CDR3 bases that were read are TGTGCCTGGAGCCTGACCGGGACAGGGTCAGAGACC. Its protein is CAWSLTGTGSET. Given in full, the CDR3 is CAWSLTGTGSETQYF.

This clone was detected many times. The CDR3 goes on 3 residues after the read ends, and that part is filled in from the germline J gene. The chain couples TRBV19 to TRBJ1-1; D is possibly TRBD1 (6 bases). V was shortened by 5 bases and J by 4 bases, with 14 bases between the two germline ends. This CDR3 is 14 amino acids long. Germline CDR1 reads LNHDA; CDR2 reads SQIVND (reference sequence). The DNA read from the CDR3 is TGTGCCAGTAGTTCGGACAGTGGGGGCACTGAA. Its protein product is CASSSDSGGTE. The whole CDR3 reads CASSSDSGGTEAFF. The full variable domain, with the rest looked up from reference TRBV19 and TRBJ1-1, is DGGITQSPKYLFRKEGQNVTLSCEQNLNHDAMYWYRQDPGQGLRLIYYSQIVNDFQKGDIAEGYSVSREKKESFPLTVTSAQKNPTAFYLCASSSDSGGTEAFFGQGTRLTVV.

About this clone itself: From the germline J gene comes the end of the CDR3, since the read stops 3 residues before it. The gene calls are TRBV6-1 and TRBJ1-6, with 7 bases fitting TRBD1. The CDR3 is made up of 15 amino acids. Per the germline V gene, CDR1 is MNHNS and CDR2 is SASEGT. The DNA read from the CDR3 is TGTGCCAGCAGTGAAGGGCAGGGGGTGACCGCGGCC. Its protein is CASSEGQGVTAA. The full CDR3 protein is CASSEGQGVTAALHF.

On this clone itself: The read halts 3 residues ahead of the CDR3 end, with the missing end drawn from the germline J gene. The chain employs TRBV11-2 and TRBJ1-1, with TRBD1 as a possible D gene (6 bases). There are 15 residues in the CDR3. CDR1 SGHAT and CDR2 FQNNGV come from the germline V gene. The covered CDR3 bases are TGTGCCAGCAGCCCCAACCGAGACAGGATTCAGCGA. Translation: CASSPNRDRIQR. The full CDR3 protein reads CASSPNRDRIQRAFF. The full variable domain, rest sourced from reference TRBV11-2 and TRBJ1-1, is EAGVAQSPRYKIIEKRQSVAFWCNPISGHATLYWYQQILGQGPKLLIQFQNNGVVDDSQLPKDRFSAERLKGVDSTLKIQPAKLEDSAVYLCASSPNRDRIQRAFFGQGTRLTVV.

Incomplete CDR3 DNA: TGTGCCAGCAGCCAATGGGACAGTCCAGAGACC. It is translated as CASSQWDSPET. The whole CDR3 is CASSQWDSPETQYF. V is TRBV7-9 and J is TRBJ2-5, with 7 bases identical to TRBD1. The CDR3 end is not reached by the read, which stops 3 residues before it; the germline J gene fills it in. The CDR3 spans 14 residues. V lost 5 bases and J lost 4; bases outside the gene matches: 7. Germline V gene lookup returns CDR1 SEHNR and CDR2 FQNEAQ (reference sequence).